Listed below are T cell receptor beta chains from one sample, sequenced in a study of low-dose radiotherapy and immunotherapy resistance in tumors. TCRdb itself ran the reads through MiXCR, one entry per CDR3 protein. Of some 94,000 distinct CDR3 sequences detected, roughly 19% appear once; the ten largest clones hold around 13%. This specimen was PBMCs, taken after low-dose radiotherapy plus immunotherapy. Source of these receptors: a female donor with ovarian cancer. CDR3s include the opening cysteine and the closing phenylalanine or tryptophan. Each record gives: J gene, V gene, D gene, clone size, CDR3 DNA, CDR3 protein. A D gene is named only where the DNA matches it firmly. Only part of the rows carry a size: once, few, many, or a class if the clone is expanded.

TRBJ1-5,TRBV24-1,TRBD1,many,TGTGCCACCAGTGATACAGGGGGTGTCTTTCAGCCCCAGCATTTT,CATSDTGGVFQPQHF
TRBJ2-3,TRBV24-1,TRBD2,many,TGTGCCACCAGTGATATAAGCGGGACGGGCACAGATACGCAGTATTTT,CATSDISGTGTDTQYF
TRBJ2-5,TRBV12-3/TRBV12-4,.,many,TGTGCCAGCAGCCGACTCAGGGTGGAGGAGACCCAGTACTTC,CASSRLRVEETQYF
TRBJ1-6,TRBV9,.,many,TGTGCCAGCAGCCCCGGGACACATTCACCCCTCCACTTT,CASSPGTHSPLHF
TRBJ1-1,TRBV27,.,many,TGTGCCAGCAGTTTAATAACCGGGACCCAAATGAGGGCTTTCTTT,CASSLITGTQMRAFF
TRBJ2-1,TRBV30,.,.,TGTGCCTGGAGTGTATCCCAGGGTTACAATGAGCAGTTCTTC,CAWSVSQGYNEQFF
TRBJ1-2,TRBV7-9,.,many,TGTGCCAGCAGCCAGGACGGCTATGGCTACACCTTC,CASSQDGYGYTF
TRBJ2-3,TRBV19,TRBD2,many,TGTGCCAGTAGACTAGCGGGAGGGTCAAGCACAGATACGCAGTATTTT,CASRLAGGSSTDTQYF
TRBJ1-2,TRBV29-1,TRBD1,many,TGCAGCGTTAGGACAGGGGGCTATGGCTACACCTTC,CSVRTGGYGYTF
TRBJ1-5,TRBV4-3,.,few,TGCGCCAGCAGCCAAGGTCACAACCGTGGTCAGCCCCAGCATTTT,CASSQGHNRGQPQHF